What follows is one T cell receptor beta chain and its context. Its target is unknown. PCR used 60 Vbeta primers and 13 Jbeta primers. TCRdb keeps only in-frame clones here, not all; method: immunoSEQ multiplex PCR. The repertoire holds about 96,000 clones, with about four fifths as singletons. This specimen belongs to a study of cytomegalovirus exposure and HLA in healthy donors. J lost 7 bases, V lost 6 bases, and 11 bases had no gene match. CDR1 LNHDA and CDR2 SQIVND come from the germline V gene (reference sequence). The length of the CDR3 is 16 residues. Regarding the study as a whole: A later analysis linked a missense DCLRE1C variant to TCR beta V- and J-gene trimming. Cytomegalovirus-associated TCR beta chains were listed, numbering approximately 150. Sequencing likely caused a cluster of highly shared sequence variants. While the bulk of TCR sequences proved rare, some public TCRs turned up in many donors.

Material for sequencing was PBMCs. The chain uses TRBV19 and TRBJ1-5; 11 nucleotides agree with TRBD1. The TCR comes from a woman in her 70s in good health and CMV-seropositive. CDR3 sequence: CASRPPGQGAGQPQHF. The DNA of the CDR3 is TGTGCCAGTAGACCCCCCGGACAGGGGGCCGGGCAGCCCCAGCATTTT.